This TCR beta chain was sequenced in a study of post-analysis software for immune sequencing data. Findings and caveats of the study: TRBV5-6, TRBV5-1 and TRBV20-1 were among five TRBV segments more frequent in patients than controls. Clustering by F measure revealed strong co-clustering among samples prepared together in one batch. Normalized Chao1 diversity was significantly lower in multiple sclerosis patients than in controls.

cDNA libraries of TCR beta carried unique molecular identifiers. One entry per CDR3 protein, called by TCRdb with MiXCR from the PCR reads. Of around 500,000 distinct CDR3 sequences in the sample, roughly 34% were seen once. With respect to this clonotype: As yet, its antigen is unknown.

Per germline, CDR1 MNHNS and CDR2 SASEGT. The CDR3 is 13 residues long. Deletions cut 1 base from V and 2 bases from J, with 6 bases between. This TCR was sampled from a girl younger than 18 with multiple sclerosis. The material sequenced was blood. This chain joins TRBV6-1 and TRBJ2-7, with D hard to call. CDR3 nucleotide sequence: TGTGCCAGCAGTGAAGGTGGTCCCTACGAGCAGTACTTC. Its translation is CASSEGGPYEQYF.